This TCR beta chain originates from a study of kidney transplant recipient with SARS-CoV-2 infection. This clonotype was recorded many times. TCRdb reprocessed the reads with MiXCR, giving one entry per CDR3 protein. The sample carries fewer than 250,000 distinct CDR3 sequences, 25% to 35% recorded once. The CDR3 covers 11 residues. Germline V gene data show CDR1 as ENHRY and CDR2 as SYGVKD. Trimming took 7 bases from V and 2 from J, leaving 5 bases between them. The chain links TRBV10-3 to TRBJ1-2; D is undetermined. The source was a blood sample, collected at baseline and between days 110 and 120 from a kidney transplant recipient. This receptor was identified in a young adult male patient who had COVID-19 and was a kidney transplant recipient. Some T cells could come from the graft donor. The CDR3 sequence: CAITSNYGYTF. For the CDR3, the DNA is TGTGCCATCACGTCCAACTATGGCTACACCTTC.